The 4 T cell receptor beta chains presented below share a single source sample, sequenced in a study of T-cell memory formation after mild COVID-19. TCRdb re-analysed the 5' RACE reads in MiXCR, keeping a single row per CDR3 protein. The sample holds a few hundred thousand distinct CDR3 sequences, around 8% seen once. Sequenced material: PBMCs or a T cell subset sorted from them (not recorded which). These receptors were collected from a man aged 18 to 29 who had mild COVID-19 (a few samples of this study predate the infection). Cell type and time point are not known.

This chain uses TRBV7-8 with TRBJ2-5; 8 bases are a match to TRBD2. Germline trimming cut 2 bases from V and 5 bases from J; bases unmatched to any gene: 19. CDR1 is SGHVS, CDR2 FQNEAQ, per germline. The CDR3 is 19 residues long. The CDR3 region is CASSLTSSNLAGPGETQYF. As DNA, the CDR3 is TGTGCCAGCAGCTTAACCAGCTCGAATCTAGCGGGCCCGGGGGAGACCCAGTACTTC.

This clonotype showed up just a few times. The CDR3 spells CASSLVRGHVFF. DNA of the CDR3: TGTGCCAGCAGCTTAGTCAGGGGGCATGTTTTCTTT. The chain links TRBV7-9 to TRBJ1-1; 8 nucleotides line up with TRBD1. The CDR3 totals 12 residues. Trimming took 1 base from V and 13 from J; bases not matched to a gene: 5. Germline values: CDR1 SEHNR, CDR2 FQNEAQ (reference sequence).

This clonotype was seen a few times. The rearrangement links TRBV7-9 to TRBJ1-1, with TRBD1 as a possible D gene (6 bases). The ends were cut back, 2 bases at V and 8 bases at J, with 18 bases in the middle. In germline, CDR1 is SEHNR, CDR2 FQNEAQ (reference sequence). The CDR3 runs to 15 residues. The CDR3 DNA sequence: TGTGCCAGCAGCTTAAGGGGGGTATCGGTTGGCGAAGCTTTCTTT. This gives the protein CASSLRGVSVGEAFF.

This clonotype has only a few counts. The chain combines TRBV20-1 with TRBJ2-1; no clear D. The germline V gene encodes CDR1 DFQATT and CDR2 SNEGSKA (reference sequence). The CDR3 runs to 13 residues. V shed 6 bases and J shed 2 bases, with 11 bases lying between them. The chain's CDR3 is CSATASAYNEQFF. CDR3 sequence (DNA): TGCAGTGCAACAGCGTCGGCCTACAATGAGCAGTTCTTC.